Below, one T cell receptor (beta chain) is given with its context. A J-beta primer mix and a sample-barcoded 5' primer were used in a second PCR of about 7 to 12 cycles. Every molecule of cDNA carried a tag from a template-switch adaptor with 12 random nucleotides. TCRdb itself ran the 5' RACE reads through MiXCR, one entry per CDR3 protein. This sample has roughly 1,800,000 distinct CDR3 sequences; around half occur once, and the top ten carry around 2.1%. CDR3 length equals 17 residues. The germline V gene has CDR1 MDHEN and CDR2 SYDVKM. V was shortened by 7 bases and J by 0 bases, with 21 bases between the two germline ends. The data are from a study of blood T cells in healthy people across ages.

The chain carries TRBV28 and TRBJ1-2, with D unclear. The clonotype originates from a woman between 35 and 50 years old in good health. The sample consisted of blood. CDR3 DNA sequence: TGTGCCAGCACCAATCTAGTAGAGGTCGTGACTAACTATGGCTACACCTTC. Translation gives CASTNLVEVVTNYGYTF.